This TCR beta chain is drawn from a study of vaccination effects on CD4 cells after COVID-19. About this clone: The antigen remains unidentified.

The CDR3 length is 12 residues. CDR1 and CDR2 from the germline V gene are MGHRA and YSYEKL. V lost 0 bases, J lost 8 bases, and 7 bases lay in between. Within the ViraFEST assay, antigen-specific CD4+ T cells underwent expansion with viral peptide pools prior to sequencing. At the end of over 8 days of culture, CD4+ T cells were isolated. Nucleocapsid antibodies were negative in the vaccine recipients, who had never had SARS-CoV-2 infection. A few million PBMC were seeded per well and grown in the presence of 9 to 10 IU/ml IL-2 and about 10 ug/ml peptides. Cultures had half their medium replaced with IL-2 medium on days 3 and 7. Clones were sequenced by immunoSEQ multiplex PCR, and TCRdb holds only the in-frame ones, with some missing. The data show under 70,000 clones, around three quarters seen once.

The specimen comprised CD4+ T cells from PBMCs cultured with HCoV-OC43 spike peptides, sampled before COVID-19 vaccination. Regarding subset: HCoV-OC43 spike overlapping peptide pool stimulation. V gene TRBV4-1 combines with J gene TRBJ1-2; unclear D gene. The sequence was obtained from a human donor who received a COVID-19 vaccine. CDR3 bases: TGCGCCAGCAGCCAAGATGGTCGAGGCTACACCTTC. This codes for CASSQDGRGYTF.